The 5 T cell receptor beta chains given below trace back to one sample, sequenced in a study of cytomegalovirus exposure and HLA in healthy donors. Researchers ran the PCR with 60 Vbeta and 13 Jbeta primers. Sequencing used immunoSEQ multiplex PCR; TCRdb keeps in-frame clones, though not all of them. The data show about 170,000 clones, around 74% seen once. What was sequenced was PBMCs. All receptors derive from a female donor in good health and CMV-seronegative.

The chain links TRBV29-1 to TRBJ2-1, with 9 bases aligning to TRBD1. With V trimmed by 3 bases and J by 8 bases, 2 bases remained unmatched. Germline assignment: CDR1 SQVTM and CDR2 ANQGSEA. The CDR3 spans 12 residues. The CDR3 loop reads CSVEGQGHEQFF. The CDR3 DNA sequence: TGCAGCGTTGAGGGACAGGGTCATGAGCAGTTCTTC.

The chain is built from TRBV19 and TRBJ2-3; 12 bases match TRBD2. Germline CDR1 and CDR2: LNHDA and SQIVND (reference sequence). V lost 2 bases, J lost 5 bases, and 8 bases stayed unmatched. The CDR3 spans 17 residues. The CDR3 loop reads CASSILLAGGPGDTQYF. The CDR3 nucleotides are TGTGCCAGTAGTATACTCCTAGCGGGAGGGCCGGGAGATACGCAGTATTTT.

The V gene is TRBV5-4, the J gene TRBJ1-2, with D tentatively TRBD1 (5 bases). The CDR3 has 16 residues. V gave up 5 bases and J gave up 1 base, with 18 bases separating them. Germline values: CDR1 SGHNT, CDR2 YYREEE (reference sequence). In DNA form, the CDR3 reads TGTGCCAGCAGACCCCTCGGGGGTGACAGTAACTATGGCTACACCTTC. It encodes CASRPLGGDSNYGYTF.

The sample holds a few counts of this clone. The rearrangement uses TRBV13 and TRBJ2-5, with D tentatively TRBD1 (5 bases). Trimming pared 2 bases from V and 4 bases from J, leaving 5 bases between. There are 12 residues in the CDR3. Germline V gene lookup returns CDR1 PRHDT and CDR2 FYEKMQ (reference sequence). The CDR3 region is CASSLRGETQYF. For the CDR3, the DNA is TGTGCCAGCAGCTTAAGGGGAGAGACCCAGTACTTC. Supplemented by reference TRBV13 and TRBJ2-5, the full variable domain reads AAGVIQSPRHLIKEKRETATLKCYPIPRHDTVYWYQQGPGQDPQFLISFYEKMQSDKGSIPDRFSAQQFSDYHSELNMSSLELGDSALYFCASSLRGETQYFGPGTRLLVL.

The chain links TRBV19 to TRBJ2-2, with 9 bases that match TRBD1. V lost 4 bases, J lost 5 bases, and 5 bases stayed unmatched. Looked up from germline, CDR1 is LNHDA and CDR2 is SQIVND (reference sequence). CDR3 length equals 15 residues. The CDR3 protein is CASSTSGTGTGELFF. CDR3 sequence (DNA): TGTGCCAGTAGTACCTCCGGGACAGGGACCGGGGAGCTGTTTTTT.